The 15 T cell receptor beta chains reported below all come from one sample, sequenced in a study of radiation and T cells in renal cell carcinoma. The treatment was: 15 Gy SBRT to primary tumor, nephrectomy 4 weeks later. Produced via immunoSEQ multiplex PCR; TCRdb's table is partial and in-frame only. The sample lists about 18,000 clones; roughly 54% were seen once. Sequencing was performed on tumor tissue, taken from a patient whose treatment included radiotherapy and nephrectomy. The receptor source for this set is a man in his fifties with renal cell carcinoma.

This chain joins TRBV20-1 and TRBJ1-1; D might be TRBD1 (6 bases). Germline CDR1 DFQATT, CDR2 SNEGSKA (reference sequence). This CDR3 has 9 residues. Here the CDR3 reads CRDRDEAFF. The CDR3 coding sequence is TGCAGGGACAGAGATGAAGCTTTCTTT.

By proportion, this clone is medium-sized. CDR3 sequence: CASSPPDENTQYF. The CDR3 nucleotides read TGTGCCAGCAGCCCCCCCGACGAGAATACGCAGTATTTT. The J gene is TRBJ2-3, the V gene TRBV7-3; D gene unclear. V lost 5 bases, J lost 7 bases, and 13 bases lay in between. Germline loops: CDR1 SGHTA, CDR2 FQGTGA. The CDR3 spans 13 residues.

The J gene is TRBJ1-5, the V gene TRBV2; TRBD1 might be the D (6 bases). Germline V CDR1 and CDR2: SNHLY, FYNNEI. V was shortened by 1 base and J by 3 bases, with 10 bases between the two germline ends. The CDR3 spans 15 residues. The DNA for the CDR3 is TGTGCCAGCAGTGAAGACAGGGTGACCAATCAGCCCCAGCATTTT. It specifies CASSEDRVTNQPQHF.

This clone ranks as medium-sized. The chain links TRBV21-1 to TRBJ2-1; the table's D call of TRBD2 was not tested on the DNA. TRBV21-1 is given as a pseudogene. This CDR3 is built from 14 residues. Here the CDR3 reads CASSKGTIHNEQFF. CDR3 bases: TGTGCCAGCAGCAAAGGGACTATCCACAATGAGCAGTTCTTC.

This clone was found a few times. The chain employs TRBV18 and TRBJ2-7; D perhaps matches TRBD2 (6 bases). The CDR3 contains 13 residues. V lost 2 bases, J lost 6 bases, and 11 bases lay in between. The germline CDR1 and CDR2 sequences are KGHSH and LQKENI. The DNA for the CDR3 is TGTGCCAGCTCACCAGGGACGGAGGGCGAGCAGTACTTC. Its translation: CASSPGTEGEQYF.

V and J are TRBV7-9 and TRBJ2-2; 11 bases fit TRBD2. The V segment lost 5 bases and the J segment 6 bases; nucleotides outside the gene matches: 8. The CDR3 loop spans 16 amino acids. In germline, CDR1 is SEHNR, CDR2 FQNEAQ (reference sequence). CDR3 coding DNA: TGTGCCAGCAGCACCCGCCCGGGACTAGCGGCCGGGGAGCTGTTTTTT. It specifies CASSTRPGLAAGELFF.

The rearrangement joins TRBV7-2 to TRBJ1-3; 7 bases agree with TRBD1. CDR1 is SGHTA, CDR2 FQGNSA, per germline. This CDR3 region has 17 residues. Trimming cost V 2 bases and J 3 bases; bases outside gene matches: 10. CDR3 residues: CASSLTPAGGNGNTIYF. CDR3 coding DNA: TGTGCCAGCAGCTTAACCCCTGCAGGGGGGAATGGAAACACCATATATTTT.

Within the sample, this clone is medium-sized. V gene TRBV19 combines with J gene TRBJ2-7; 7 bases line up with TRBD2. Trimming cost V 6 bases and J 2 bases; bases outside gene matches: 10. Germline CDR1 and CDR2: LNHDA and SQIVND (reference sequence). This CDR3 has 15 residues. The CDR3 reads CASRNEGSGTYEQYF. CDR3 sequence (DNA): TGTGCCAGTAGAAATGAGGGGAGCGGGACCTACGAGCAGTACTTC.

In this sample, this clone is medium-sized. The rearrangement joins TRBV19 to TRBJ2-1; no clear D. Germline lookup yields CDR1 LNHDA and CDR2 SQIVND (reference sequence). The CDR3 loop spans 15 amino acids. The V end was cut by 3 bases, the J end by 2 bases, with 11 bases between. The CDR3 spells CASSIGSVAYNEQFF. The DNA for the CDR3 is TGTGCCAGTAGTATTGGGTCCGTCGCCTACAATGAGCAGTTCTTC.

This chain uses TRBV5-1 with TRBJ1-1, with D possibly matching TRBD1 (6 bases). Per the germline V gene, CDR1 is SGHRS and CDR2 is YFSETQ. V lost 5 bases to trimming and J lost 9 bases, with 14 bases between them. There are 12 residues in the CDR3. CDR3 in DNA: TGCGCCAGCAGTCAGGACAGACAGAAAGCTTTCTTT. It codes for CASSQDRQKAFF.

The chain recombines TRBV7-8 with TRBJ2-7; 15 positions agree with TRBD2. This CDR3 spans 15 amino acids. The germline gives CDR1 SGHVS, CDR2 FQNEAQ. With 5 bases clipped from V and 5 bases from J, the junction kept 4 bases outside the gene matches. CDR3 nucleotides: TGTGCCAGCAGCGGACTAGCGGGAGGGGGGAACGAGCAGTACTTC. Translated, it gives CASSGLAGGGNEQYF.

V is TRBV6-6 and J is TRBJ2-5; tentatively, D is TRBD2 (5 bases). Germline CDR1 and CDR2: MNHNY and SVGAGI (reference sequence). Trimming shortened V by 5 bases and J by 8 bases, and 9 bases separated the two germline ends. The CDR3 is 11 amino acids. CDR3 sequence reads: CASSREKTQYF. DNA of the CDR3: TGTGCCAGCAGTAGGGAGAAAACCCAGTACTTC.

Notes on this clone: Germline is not matched at one junction end, which may reflect a read error. The chain is built from TRBV7-7 and TRBJ2-2; D is possibly TRBD1 or TRBD2 (5 bases each). CDR3 length: 14 amino acids. Germline-derived CDR1 and CDR2 are SSHAT and FNYEAQ (reference sequence). CDR3 region: CASSLEGISGELFF. The DNA for the CDR3 is TGTGCTAGCAGCTTAGAGGGGATTTCCGGGGAGCTGTTTTTT.

The chain joins TRBV19 to TRBJ2-3; tentative D call: TRBD2 (5 bases). This CDR3 has 11 amino acids. Germline CDR1 reads LNHDA; CDR2 reads SQIVND (reference sequence). The V gene lost 4 bases and the J gene lost 10 bases, with 9 bases spanning the gap. CDR3 sequence reads: CASSRGWAQYF. The CDR3 bases are TGTGCCAGTAGTAGAGGGTGGGCGCAGTATTTT.

The CDR3 spells CASSRTDTEAFF. The DNA of the CDR3 is TGTGCCAGCAGCCGGACCGACACTGAAGCTTTCTTT. V and J are TRBV5-4 and TRBJ1-1; D unclear. Deletions cut 4 bases from V and 3 bases from J, with 7 bases between. This CDR3 region has 12 residues. Looked up from germline, CDR1 is SGHNT and CDR2 is YYREEE (reference sequence).